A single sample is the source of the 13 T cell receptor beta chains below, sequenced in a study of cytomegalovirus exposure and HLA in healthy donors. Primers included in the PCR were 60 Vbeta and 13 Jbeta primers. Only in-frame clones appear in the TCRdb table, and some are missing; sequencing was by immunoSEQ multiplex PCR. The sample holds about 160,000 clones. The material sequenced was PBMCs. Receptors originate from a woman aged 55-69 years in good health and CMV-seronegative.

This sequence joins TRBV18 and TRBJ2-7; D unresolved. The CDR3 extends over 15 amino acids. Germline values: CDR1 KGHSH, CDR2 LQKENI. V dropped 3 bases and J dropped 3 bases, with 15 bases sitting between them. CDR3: CASSPSEASLYEQYF. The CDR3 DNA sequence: TGTGCCAGCTCACCCTCTGAGGCATCCCTCTACGAGCAGTACTTC.

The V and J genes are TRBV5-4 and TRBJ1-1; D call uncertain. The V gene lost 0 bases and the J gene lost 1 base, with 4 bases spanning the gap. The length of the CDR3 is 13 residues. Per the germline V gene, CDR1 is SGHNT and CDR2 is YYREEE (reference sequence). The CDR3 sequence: CASSLEANTEAFF. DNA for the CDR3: TGTGCCAGCAGCTTGGAAGCGAACACTGAAGCTTTCTTT.

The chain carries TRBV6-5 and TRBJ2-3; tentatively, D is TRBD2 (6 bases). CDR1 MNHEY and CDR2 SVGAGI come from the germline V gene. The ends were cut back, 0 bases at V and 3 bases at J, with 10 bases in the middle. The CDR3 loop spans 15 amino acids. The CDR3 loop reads CASSYSGGTTDTQYF. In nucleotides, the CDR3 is TGTGCCAGCAGTTACTCGGGGGGAACGACAGATACGCAGTATTTT.

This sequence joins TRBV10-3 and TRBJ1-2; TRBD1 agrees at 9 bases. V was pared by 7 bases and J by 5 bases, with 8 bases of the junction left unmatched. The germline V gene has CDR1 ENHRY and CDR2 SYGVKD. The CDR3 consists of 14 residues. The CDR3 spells CAINPGQGFYGYTF. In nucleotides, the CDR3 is TGTGCCATCAACCCGGGACAGGGATTTTATGGCTACACCTTC.

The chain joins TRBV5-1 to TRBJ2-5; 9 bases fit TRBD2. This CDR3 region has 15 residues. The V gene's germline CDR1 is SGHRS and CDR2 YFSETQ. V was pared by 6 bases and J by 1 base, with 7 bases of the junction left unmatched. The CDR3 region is CASTLAGHFQETQYF. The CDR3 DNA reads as TGCGCCAGCACCCTAGCGGGACACTTCCAAGAGACCCAGTACTTC.

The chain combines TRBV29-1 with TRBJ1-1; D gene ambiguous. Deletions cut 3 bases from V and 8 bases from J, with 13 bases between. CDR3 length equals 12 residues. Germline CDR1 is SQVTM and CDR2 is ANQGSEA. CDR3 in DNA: TGCAGCGTTGATCCGACTCGAAGGGAAGCTTTCTTT. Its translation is CSVDPTRREAFF. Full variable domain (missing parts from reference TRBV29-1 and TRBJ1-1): SAVISQKPSRDICQRGTSLTIQCQVDSQVTMMFWYRQQPGQSLTLIATANQGSEATYESGFVIDKFPISRPNLTFSTLTVSNMSPEDSSIYLCSVDPTRREAFFGQGTRLTVV.

The CDR3 DNA sequence: TGTGCCAGCAGTGACCAACCGGGAAGCACAGATACGCAGTATTTT. Translation: CASSDQPGSTDTQYF. This rearrangement joins TRBV6-4 to TRBJ2-3, with D perhaps TRBD2 (5 bases). V lost 2 bases, J lost 0 bases, and 9 bases lay in between. Germline values: CDR1 MRHNA, CDR2 SNTAGT. The CDR3 runs 15 residues.

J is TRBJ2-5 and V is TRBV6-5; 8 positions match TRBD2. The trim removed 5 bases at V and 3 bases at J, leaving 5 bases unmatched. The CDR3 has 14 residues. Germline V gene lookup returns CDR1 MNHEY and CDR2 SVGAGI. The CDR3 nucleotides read TGTGCCAGCAGTCCACTAGCGGAAAAAGAGACCCAGTACTTC. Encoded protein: CASSPLAEKETQYF.

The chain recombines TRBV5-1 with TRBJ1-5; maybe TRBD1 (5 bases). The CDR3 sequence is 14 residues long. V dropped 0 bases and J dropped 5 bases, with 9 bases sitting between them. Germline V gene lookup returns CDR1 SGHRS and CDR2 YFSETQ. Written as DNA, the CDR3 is TGCGCCAGCAGCTTGGCTCAGGGCGATCAGCCCCAGCATTTT. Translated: CASSLAQGDQPQHF.

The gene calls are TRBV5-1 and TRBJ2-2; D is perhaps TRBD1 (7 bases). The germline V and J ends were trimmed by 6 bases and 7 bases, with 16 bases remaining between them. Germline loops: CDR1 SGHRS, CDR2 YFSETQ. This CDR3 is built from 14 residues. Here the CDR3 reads CASTGGGSSGELFF. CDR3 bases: TGCGCCAGCACAGGGGGAGGTTCAAGCGGGGAGCTGTTTTTT.

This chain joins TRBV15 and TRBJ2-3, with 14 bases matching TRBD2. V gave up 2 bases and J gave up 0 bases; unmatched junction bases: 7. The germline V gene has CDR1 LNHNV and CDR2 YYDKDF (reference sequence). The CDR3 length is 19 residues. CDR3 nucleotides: TGTGCCACCAGCAGAACAAGACTAGCGGGAGGGTCTAGCACAGATACGCAGTATTTT. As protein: CATSRTRLAGGSSTDTQYF.

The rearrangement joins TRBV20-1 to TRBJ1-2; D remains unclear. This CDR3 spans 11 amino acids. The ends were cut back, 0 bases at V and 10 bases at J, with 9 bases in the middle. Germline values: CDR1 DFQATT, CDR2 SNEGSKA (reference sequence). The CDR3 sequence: CSARDLRDYTF. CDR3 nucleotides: TGCAGTGCTAGAGATCTAAGAGACTACACCTTC.

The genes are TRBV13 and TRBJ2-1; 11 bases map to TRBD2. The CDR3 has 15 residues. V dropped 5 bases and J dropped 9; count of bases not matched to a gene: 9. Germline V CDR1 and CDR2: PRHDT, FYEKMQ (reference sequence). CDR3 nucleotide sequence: TGTGCCAGCAGCGCAGAGACCGGACTAGCGGGTGAGCAGTTCTTC. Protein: CASSAETGLAGEQFF.